The T cell receptor (beta chain) under discussion was sequenced for a study of patients and donors after allogeneic stem cell transplantation. The CDR3 runs to 15 residues. V lost 3 bases and J 2 bases, leaving 13 bases between the germline ends. Per germline, CDR1 MDHEN and CDR2 SYDVKM. In this sample, this clonotype turned up a few times. MiXCR, applied by TCRdb to the RT-PCR reads, yields one record per CDR3 protein. This table holds fewer than 180,000 distinct CDR3 sequences, approximately 37% found once. Sequenced input: blood, either unsorted or a sorted T cell fraction (not recorded which). The chain combines TRBV28 with TRBJ1-2; D gene ambiguous. The sequence derives from a human donor who was either an allogeneic HSCT recipient or a stem cell or donor lymphocyte infusion donor (not recorded which). It is not recorded whose cells these are; they may come from a transplant donor. CDR3 nucleotides: TGTGCCAGCAGTTTTATGGGCGGAGGAAACTATGGCTACACCTTC. Translating gives CASSFMGGGNYGYTF.